This TCR beta chain was recovered during a study of blood T cell repertoires in COVID-19. For the study at large: PBMCs, B-cell-depleted T cells, or T cells provided the cDNA or gDNA that made up the material.

Details on this clone: A junction boundary mismatches the germline segment, possibly from a read error.

Libraries were prepared by immunoSEQ multiplex PCR; TCRdb keeps only in-frame clonotypes and omits some of them. The data contain roughly 30,000 clones, roughly 89% of them seen just once; the ten biggest clones take up over 25%. The sequenced sample was peripheral blood. The sequence came from a man at least 80 years old with acute or convalescent COVID-19.

The CDR3 DNA sequence: TGTGCTAGCAGCTTTAGATATTATAGCAATCAGCCCCAGCATTTT. Encoded protein: CASSFRYYSNQPQHF. V and J are TRBV7-7 and TRBJ1-5; D is uncertain. The CDR3 extends over 15 amino acids. The V gene's germline CDR1 is SSHAT and CDR2 FNYEAQ (reference sequence). The variable domain in full, completed from reference TRBV7-7 and TRBJ1-5, reads GAGVSQSPRYKVTKRGQDVTLRCDPISSHATLYWYQQALGQGPEFLTYFNYEAQPDKSGLPSDRFSAERPEGSISTLTIQRTEQRDSAMYRCASSFRYYSNQPQHFGDGTRLSIL.